This TCR beta chain was captured by sequencing in a study of blood T cell repertoires in COVID-19. Study context: Some COVID-19 samples were acute and others convalescent; all came from the United States, Italy and Spain.

This clone came up a few times. Seattle patients were enrolled while actively infected and followed longitudinally. Per the original data handling: By means of reference gene primer amplification, nucleated cell counts were estimated. Method: immunoSEQ multiplex PCR; TCRdb's copy keeps in-frame clones and lacks some. The V and J calls and clone size were taken over from that table, and D and trimming were inferred from the DNA. The sample has 55,000 to 65,000 clones, about 81% seen once. V dropped 0 bases and J dropped 5 bases, with 10 bases sitting between them. The CDR3 covers 14 residues. Germline V gene lookup returns CDR1 LGHDT and CDR2 YNNKEL (reference sequence).

The J gene is TRBJ2-5, the V gene TRBV3-1 (or the pseudogene TRBV3-2), with unresolved D. Input material: peripheral blood. The sequence came from a man aged 60 to 75 with COVID-19, enrolled during active disease. The CDR3 bases are TGTGCCAGCAGCCAAGATCTGATTGCGGAGACCCAGTACTTC. This gives the protein CASSQDLIAETQYF.